Below are 14 T cell receptor beta chains sequenced from a single sample in a study of cytomegalovirus exposure and HLA in healthy donors (dated by TCRdb to 2016 to 2017). Library construction relied on the immunoSEQ multiplex PCR assay. A mixture of 60 forward primers for TCR Vbeta segments and 13 reverse primers for TCR Jbeta segments was used in the multiplex PCR. What TCRdb holds here is the immuneACCESS table cut down to in-frame rearrangements. Part of the clones is not present; checked against another copy, under half of the missing clones reflect an unresolved V gene, and the others are unexplained. Present in this sample are more than 110,000 clones, under 80% of which were seen just once. 2.8% of the sample is taken by the ten largest. Sequences were obtained from PBMCs. The source is a male donor in good health and CMV-seronegative.

The rearrangement joins TRBV10-3 to TRBJ1-1; possibly TRBD1 for D (6 bases). The germline V gene has CDR1 ENHRY and CDR2 SYGVKD. This CDR3 comprises 14 residues. V was shortened by 9 bases and J by 2 bases, with 16 bases between the two germline ends. The CDR3 region is CAIIQGLVNTEAFF. DNA for the CDR3: TGTGCCATTATACAGGGTTTGGTTAACACTGAAGCTTTCTTT.

The chain employs TRBV2 and TRBJ1-1; D is ambiguous. Per the germline V gene, CDR1 is SNHLY and CDR2 is FYNNEI. The CDR3 is 13 residues long. The V end lost 5 bases, the J end lost 1 base, and 8 bases lay between the germline ends. CDR3 bases: TGTGCCAGCAGTCAGGAAGAGAACACTGAAGCTTTCTTT. It specifies CASSQEENTEAFF.

V is TRBV30 and J is TRBJ2-3; D is perhaps TRBD2 (6 bases). CDR3 length: 14 residues. CDR1 GTSNPN and CDR2 SVGIG come from the germline V gene (reference sequence). Trimming left V 2 bases short and J 3 bases short, with 12 bases between. CDR3 residues: CAWSHGSGTDTQYF. For the CDR3, the DNA is TGTGCCTGGAGTCACGGGAGCGGTACAGATACGCAGTATTTT. The whole variable domain, remainder taken from reference TRBV30 and TRBJ2-3, is SQTIHQWPATLVQPVGSPLSLECTVEGTSNPNLYWYRQAAGRGLQLLFYSVGIGQISSEVPQNLSASRPQDRQFILSSKKLLLSDSGFYLCAWSHGSGTDTQYFGPGTRLTVL.

This rearrangement joins TRBV2 to TRBJ1-1; 10 bases match TRBD1. The germline gives CDR1 SNHLY, CDR2 FYNNEI. The CDR3 has 15 residues. Trimming at V came to 5 bases and at J to 11 bases, leaving 14 bases not matched to a gene. The CDR3 DNA sequence: TGTGCCAGCAGTCCCGGGGGGGGACAGGGGATTGGGGCTTTCTTT. Translated: CASSPGGGQGIGAFF.

The chain links TRBV21-1 to TRBJ2-2; the table gives TRBD1 as D, unverified against the DNA. TRBV21-1 is described as a pseudogene. The CDR3 extends over 17 amino acids. The CDR3 protein is CASSKCRGCANTGELFF. The CDR3 DNA reads TGTGCCAGCAGCAAATGCAGGGGTTGTGCGAACACCGGGGAGCTGTTTTTT.

This clone showed up just a few times. V and J are TRBV5-5 and TRBJ1-1; tentatively, D is TRBD1 (5 bases). The V gene lost 3 bases and the J gene lost 4 bases, with 16 bases spanning the gap. This CDR3 is built from 15 residues. Germline V gene sequence: CDR1 SGHKS, CDR2 YYEKEE (reference sequence). The CDR3 loop is CASSWGVSGSTEAFF. The DNA of the CDR3 is TGTGCCAGCAGCTGGGGGGTGTCAGGGAGCACTGAAGCTTTCTTT. Variable domain in full (rest from reference TRBV5-5 and TRBJ1-1): DAGVTQSPTHLIKTRGQQVTLRCSPISGHKSVSWYQQVLGQGPQFIFQYYEKEERGRGNFPDRFSARQFPNYSSELNVNALLLGDSALYLCASSWGVSGSTEAFFGQGTRLTVV.

The chain carries TRBV6-5 and TRBJ1-2; the D is unclear. V lost 5 bases and J 2 bases, leaving 6 bases between the germline ends. The CDR3 has 12 amino acids. In germline, CDR1 is MNHEY, CDR2 SVGAGI. The CDR3 region is CASSPGNYGYTF. CDR3 nucleotides: TGTGCCAGCAGTCCGGGGAACTATGGCTACACCTTC.

This clone was detected once. This rearrangement joins TRBV10-3 to TRBJ1-3, with D possibly TRBD1 on 5 matching bases. Germline V gene lookup returns CDR1 ENHRY and CDR2 SYGVKD. V was cut by 6 bases and J by 4 bases, with 25 bases left in between. CDR3 length: 18 residues. The CDR3 protein is CAISESSGRGLSGNTIYF. CDR3 in DNA: TGTGCCATCAGCGAGAGCTCGGGGAGGGGTTTATCCGGAAACACCATATATTTT.

The CDR3 DNA reads as TGTGCCAGCAGCTTGCGGACAGAATGGGGACTAGCGGACTACGAGCAGTACTTC. This translates into CASSLRTEWGLADYEQYF. The J gene is TRBJ2-7, the V gene TRBV5-6, with TRBD2 identical over 11 bases. Germline CDR1 SGHDT, CDR2 YYEEEE. The CDR3 runs 18 residues. V gave up 1 base and J gave up 3 bases; unmatched junction bases: 12.

The chain carries TRBV7-2 and TRBJ2-3; 8 bases fit TRBD2. From germline, CDR1 is SGHTA and CDR2 FQGNSA. Trimming at V came to 0 bases and at J to 3 bases, leaving 5 bases not matched to a gene. The CDR3 has 16 amino acids. The CDR3, as DNA: TGTGCCAGCAGCTTAGCTCGGGGGGGTGGGACAGATACGCAGTATTTT. Translating gives CASSLARGGGTDTQYF.

CDR3 loop: CSVGAGFNTEAFF. The CDR3 DNA follows: TGCAGCGTTGGGGCGGGGTTTAACACTGAAGCTTTCTTT. V and J are TRBV29-1 and TRBJ1-1; D unresolved. Germline-derived CDR1 and CDR2 are SQVTM and ANQGSEA. The CDR3 is 13 residues long. V was trimmed by 4 bases and J by 2 bases, leaving 11 bases between them.

The V call is TRBV21-1, the J call TRBJ1-1; no check of the table's D call, TRBD1, against the DNA was made. TRBV21-1 is given as a pseudogene. CDR3 length equals 16 residues. In DNA, the CDR3 is TGTGCCAGCAGCAGCCGGGACAGGGAGGGAGACACTGAAGCTTTCTTT. Protein product: CASSSRDREGDTEAFF.

This clone has just a few counts. This chain links TRBV7-8 with TRBJ1-3; perhaps TRBD1 as D (5 bases). From germline, CDR1 is SGHVS and CDR2 FQNEAQ. The CDR3 has 15 amino acids. Trimming cost V 5 bases and J 0 bases, with 11 bases left between them. The CDR3 region has the DNA TGTGCCAGCAGCGCCCGCGGGGGCTCTGGAAACACCATATATTTT. It yields the protein CASSARGGSGNTIYF.

This chain uses TRBV7-9 with TRBJ1-4; D is possibly TRBD1 (5 bases). CDR3 length: 17 amino acids. Germline V gene sequence: CDR1 SEHNR, CDR2 FQNEAQ (reference sequence). V lost 5 bases to trimming and J lost 0 bases, with 16 bases between them. The CDR3 reads CASSPTDIFATNEKLFF. The CDR3 nucleotides read TGTGCCAGCAGCCCCACGGACATTTTTGCAACTAATGAAAAACTGTTTTTT.